The TCR beta chain under discussion was sequenced for a study of Graves' ophthalmopathy and Graves' hyperthyroidism. The study amplified TCR beta CDR3 regions using RNA transcripts. Amplification began with first-round RT-PCR using HTBI primers, then second-round multiplex PCR was performed. TCRdb recomputed calls from the multiplex PCR reads with MiXCR, one row per CDR3 protein. This table has over 150,000 distinct CDR3 sequences, under 40% appearing once. Trimming left V 0 bases short and J 12 bases short, with 18 bases between. The CDR3 has 14 amino acids. Germline CDR1 reads LNHNV; CDR2 reads YYDKDF (reference sequence).

This receptor was identified in a woman in her 40s with Graves' ophthalmopathy. V and J are TRBV15 and TRBJ2-7; D possibly corresponds to TRBD2 (6 bases). Sequenced: peripheral blood. The chain's CDR3 is CATSRDGEVTRLYF. The DNA of the CDR3 is TGTGCCACCAGCAGAGACGGGGAGGTGACTAGACTGTACTTC.